This T cell receptor beta chain derives from a study of post-analysis software for immune sequencing data. General study points: The F measure placed samples prepared in the same batch into strongly shared clusters. TRBV5-6, TRBV5-1 and TRBV20-1 belonged to a set of roughly 5 TRBV segments that were more frequent in patients than controls.

Per germline, CDR1 SEHNR and CDR2 FQNEAQ (reference sequence). With V trimmed by 1 base and J by 7 bases, 7 bases remained unmatched. This CDR3 contains 16 residues. This clonotype turned up a few times. What it binds is not known. Each TCR beta cDNA library carried unique molecular identifiers. TCRdb re-called the PCR reads through MiXCR, storing one row per CDR3 protein. The data show hundreds of thousands of distinct CDR3 sequences, about 32% seen once. The chain recombines TRBV7-9 with TRBJ2-1; 10 positions match TRBD2. The sequenced material came from blood. The clonotype originates from a girl under 18 with multiple sclerosis. The DNA for the CDR3 is TGTGCCAGCAGCTTAGGCCCTAGCGGGAGTGGAAATGAGCAGTTCTTC. This codes for CASSLGPSGSGNEQFF.